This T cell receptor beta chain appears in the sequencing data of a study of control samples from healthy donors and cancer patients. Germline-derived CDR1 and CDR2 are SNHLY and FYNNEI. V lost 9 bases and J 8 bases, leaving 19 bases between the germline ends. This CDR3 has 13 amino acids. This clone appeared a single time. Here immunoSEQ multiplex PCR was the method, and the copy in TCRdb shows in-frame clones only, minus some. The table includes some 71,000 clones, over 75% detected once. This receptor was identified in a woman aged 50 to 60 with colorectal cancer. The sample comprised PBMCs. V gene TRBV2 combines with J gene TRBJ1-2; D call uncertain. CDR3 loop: CASESDWGRGYTF. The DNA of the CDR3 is TGTGCCAGTGAAAGCGATTGGGGTCGAGGCTACACCTTC. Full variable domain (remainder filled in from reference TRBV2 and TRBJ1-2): EPEVTQTPSHQVTQMGQEVILRCVPISNHLYFYWYRQILGQKVEFLVSFYNNEISEKSEIFDDQFSVERPDGSNFTLKIRSTKLEDSAMYFCASESDWGRGYTFGSGTRLTVV.